This is a list of T cell receptor beta chains from one sample in a study of cytomegalovirus exposure and HLA in healthy donors. Here immunoSEQ multiplex PCR was the method, and the copy in TCRdb shows in-frame clones only, minus some. Of about 130,000 clones listed, around 81% were seen once; the top ten hold around 0.7%. The sequencing input was PBMCs. The receptor set was obtained from a man in his late teens or twenties in good health and CMV-seronegative. CDR3s include the opening cysteine and the closing phenylalanine or tryptophan. Clone size is not always given. Where it is, it says once, few, many or a class for expanded clones.

V	size	CDR3
TRBV9	-	CASSVASSYEQYF
TRBV2	-	CASSEVGGTRTEAFF
TRBV6-5	-	CASSPLIRQGTEAFF
TRBV9	-	CASSAGTGQETQYF
TRBV7-8	-	CASSLVAYEQYF
TRBV10-3	once	CAISESKGLQYF
TRBV30	few	CAWSGGGGVNQPQHF
TRBV4-1	-	CASTPLGQGAVNTEAFF
TRBV9	-	CASSQGLAGAYTGELFF
TRBV27	-	CASSPYSPHQPQHF
TRBV4-3	-	CASSRGILYNEQFF
TRBV7-9	-	CASTNRDSYGYTF
TRBV9	-	CASSAIGGTEAFF
TRBV7-8	-	CASSPLTSGGNYEQYF
TRBV29-1	-	CSVEDGRQEKLFF
TRBV6-5	-	CASSLRPGEQYF
TRBV5-1	few	CASSQKTGYGNTEAFF
TRBV27	-	CALKDRVNQPQHF
TRBV28	-	CASSLRGLGETQYF
TRBV15	-	CATSRGLASGANVLTF
TRBV7-9	-	CASSFPGTGELRAFF
TRBV29-1	-	CSAGSSGNTIYF
TRBV6-5	few	CASKGGGGYEQYF